This record concerns one T cell receptor (beta chain) sequence. Its antigen is unidentified. The method was immunoSEQ multiplex PCR; TCRdb's version includes in-frame clones alone and lacks a portion of them. The sample consists of 77,000 or so clones, around 93% of them appearing once. The data derive from a study of T cell responses to AZD1222 COVID-19 vaccine. Study conclusions and caveats: Seropositive AZD1222 recipients at baseline numbered only 6 or 7. Females outnumbered males among donors, who were mostly white British; clonal diversity was possibly underestimated.

The CDR3 covers 15 residues. Germline lookup yields CDR1 MRHNA and CDR2 SNTAGT. V shed 3 bases and J shed 2 bases, with 12 bases lying between them. The sequences come from peripheral blood, collected 28 days after the second AZD1222 dose. The chain has TRBV6-4 and TRBJ2-3, with D perhaps matching TRBD2 (6 bases). The origin of this receptor is an adult who received the AZD1222 COVID-19 vaccine. DNA of the CDR3: TGTGCCAGCAGTGATCCGGGACTCTTCACAGATACGCAGTATTTT. This sequence encodes CASSDPGLFTDTQYF.